This T cell receptor (beta chain) was documented in a study of cytomegalovirus exposure and HLA in healthy donors. Study as a whole: The 666 first-cohort repertoires shared a platform with the 130 or so validation repertoires, as reported in a later analysis. Study-wide results and limits: Rarity characterized most TCR sequences, yet some public TCRs appeared in many donors. The study designated roughly 160 TCR beta chains cytomegalovirus-associated.

After removal of 0 bases from V and 6 bases from J, the junction contained 6 bases not matched to a gene. This CDR3 is built from 16 residues. Germline V lookup: CDR1 LGHNA, CDR2 YSLEER. Sequencing used immunoSEQ multiplex PCR; TCRdb keeps in-frame clones, though not all of them. The sample has approximately 170,000 clones; 84% are singletons. The donors formed part of the approximately 120-subject validation cohort, distinct from the 666-subject first cohort. Concerning this clone: Antigen unknown.

This chain joins TRBV4-3 and TRBJ2-7; 12 nucleotides match TRBD1. The sequenced material came from PBMCs. This TCR was sampled from a young man in good health and CMV-seropositive. The CDR3 loop is CASSQELGQGASEQYF. As DNA, the CDR3 is TGCGCCAGCAGCCAAGAATTGGGACAGGGGGCCTCCGAGCAGTACTTC.